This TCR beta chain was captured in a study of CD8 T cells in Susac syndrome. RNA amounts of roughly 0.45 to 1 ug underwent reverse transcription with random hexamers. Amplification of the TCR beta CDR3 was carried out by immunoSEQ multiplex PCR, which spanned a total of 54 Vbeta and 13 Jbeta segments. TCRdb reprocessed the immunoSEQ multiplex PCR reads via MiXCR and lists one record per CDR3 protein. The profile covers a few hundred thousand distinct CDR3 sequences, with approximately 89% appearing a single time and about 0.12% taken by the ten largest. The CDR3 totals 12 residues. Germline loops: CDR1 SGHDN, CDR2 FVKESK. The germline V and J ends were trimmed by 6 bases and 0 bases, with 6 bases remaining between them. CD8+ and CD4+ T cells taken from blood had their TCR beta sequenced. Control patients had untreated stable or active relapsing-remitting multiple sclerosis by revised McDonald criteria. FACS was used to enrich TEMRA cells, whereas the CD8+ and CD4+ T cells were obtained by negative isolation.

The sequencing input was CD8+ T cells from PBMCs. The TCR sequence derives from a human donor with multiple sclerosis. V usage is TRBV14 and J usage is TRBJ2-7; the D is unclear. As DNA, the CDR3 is TGTGCCAGCAGTCGGACCTCCTACGAGCAGTACTTC. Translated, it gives CASSRTSYEQYF.